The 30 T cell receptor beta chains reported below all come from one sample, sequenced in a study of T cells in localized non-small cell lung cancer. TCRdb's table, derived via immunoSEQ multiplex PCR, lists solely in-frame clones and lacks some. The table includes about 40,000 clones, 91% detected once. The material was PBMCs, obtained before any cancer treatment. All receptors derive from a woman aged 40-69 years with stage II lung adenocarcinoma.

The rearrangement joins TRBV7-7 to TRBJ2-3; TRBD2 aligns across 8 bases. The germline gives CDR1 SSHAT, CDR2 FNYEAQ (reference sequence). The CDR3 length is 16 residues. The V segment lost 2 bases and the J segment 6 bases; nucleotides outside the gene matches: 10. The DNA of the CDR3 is TGTGCCAGCAGCTTAAACCCCAGCGGGAGTGTGGATACGCAGTATTTT. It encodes CASSLNPSGSVDTQYF. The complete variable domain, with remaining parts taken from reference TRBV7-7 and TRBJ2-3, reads GAGVSQSPRYKVTKRGQDVTLRCDPISSHATLYWYQQALGQGPEFLTYFNYEAQPDKSGLPSDRFSAERPEGSISTLTIQRTEQRDSAMYRCASSLNPSGSVDTQYFGPGTRLTVL.

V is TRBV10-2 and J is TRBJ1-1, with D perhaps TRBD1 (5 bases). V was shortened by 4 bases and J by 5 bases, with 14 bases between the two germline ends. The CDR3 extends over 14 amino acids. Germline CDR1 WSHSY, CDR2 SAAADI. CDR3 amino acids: CASSGGGARTEAFF. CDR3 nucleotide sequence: TGCGCCAGCAGTGGGGGAGGGGCTCGGACTGAAGCTTTCTTT.

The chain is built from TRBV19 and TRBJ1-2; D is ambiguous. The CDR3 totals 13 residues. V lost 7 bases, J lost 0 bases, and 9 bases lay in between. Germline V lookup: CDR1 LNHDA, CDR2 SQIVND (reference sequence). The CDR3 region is CASNPGSNYGYTF. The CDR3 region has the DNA TGTGCCAGTAATCCAGGCTCTAACTATGGCTACACCTTC.

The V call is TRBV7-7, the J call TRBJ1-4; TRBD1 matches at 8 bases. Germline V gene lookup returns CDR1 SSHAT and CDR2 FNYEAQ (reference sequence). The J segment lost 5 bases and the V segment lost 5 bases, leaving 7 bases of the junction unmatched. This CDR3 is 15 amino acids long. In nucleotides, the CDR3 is TGTGCCAGCAGCGCCGGACAGGGACTGAATGAAAAACTGTTTTTT. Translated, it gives CASSAGQGLNEKLFF.

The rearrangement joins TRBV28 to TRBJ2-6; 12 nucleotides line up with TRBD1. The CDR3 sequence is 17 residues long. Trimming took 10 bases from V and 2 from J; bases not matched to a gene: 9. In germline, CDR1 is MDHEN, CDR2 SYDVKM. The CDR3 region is CATSGGQGATGANVLTF. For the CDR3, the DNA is TGTGCCACCTCCGGGGGACAGGGGGCAACTGGGGCCAACGTCCTGACTTTC.

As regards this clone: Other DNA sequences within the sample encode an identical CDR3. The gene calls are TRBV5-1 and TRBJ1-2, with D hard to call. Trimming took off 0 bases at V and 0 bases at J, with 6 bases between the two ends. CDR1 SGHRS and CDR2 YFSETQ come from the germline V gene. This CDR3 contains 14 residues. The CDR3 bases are TGCGCCAGCAGCTTGGAAGGAGCTAACTATGGCTACACCTTC. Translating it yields CASSLEGANYGYTF.

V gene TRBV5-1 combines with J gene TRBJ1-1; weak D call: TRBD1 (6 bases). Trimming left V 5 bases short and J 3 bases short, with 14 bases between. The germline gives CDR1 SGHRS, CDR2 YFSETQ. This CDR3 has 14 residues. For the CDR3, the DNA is TGCGCCAGCAGTTGGGGGGGCCGTGACACTGAAGCTTTCTTT. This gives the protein CASSWGGRDTEAFF. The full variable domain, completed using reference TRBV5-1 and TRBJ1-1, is KAGVTQTPRYLIKTRGQQVTLSCSPISGHRSVSWYQQTPGQGLQFLFEYFSETQRNKGNFPGRFSGRQFSNSRSEMNVSTLELGDSALYLCASSWGGRDTEAFFGQGTRLTVV.

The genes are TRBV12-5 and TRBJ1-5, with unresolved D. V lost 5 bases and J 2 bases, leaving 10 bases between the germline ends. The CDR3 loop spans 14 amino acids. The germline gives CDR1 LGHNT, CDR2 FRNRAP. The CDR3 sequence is CASGPGGRNQPQHF. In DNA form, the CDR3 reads TGTGCTAGTGGTCCAGGAGGGCGCAATCAGCCCCAGCATTTT. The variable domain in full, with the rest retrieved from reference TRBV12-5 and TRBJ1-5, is DARVTQTPRHKVTEMGQEVTMRCQPILGHNTVFWYRQTMMQGLELLAYFRNRAPLDDSGMPKDRFSAEMPDATLATLKIQPSEPRDSAVYFCASGPGGRNQPQHFGDGTRLSIL.

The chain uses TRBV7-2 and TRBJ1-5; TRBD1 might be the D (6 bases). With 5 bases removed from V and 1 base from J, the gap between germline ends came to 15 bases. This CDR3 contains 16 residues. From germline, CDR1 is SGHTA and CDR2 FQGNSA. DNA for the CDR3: TGTGCCAGCAGCCTGGGGGGCAGGGGAAGCAATCAGCCCCAGCATTTT. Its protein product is CASSLGGRGSNQPQHF.

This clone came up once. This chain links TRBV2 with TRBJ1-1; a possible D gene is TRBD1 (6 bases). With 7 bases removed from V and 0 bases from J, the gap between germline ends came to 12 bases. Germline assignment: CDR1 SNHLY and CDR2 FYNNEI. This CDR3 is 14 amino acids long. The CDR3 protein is CASTDRTVNTEAFF. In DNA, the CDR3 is TGTGCCAGCACCGACCGGACAGTGAACACTGAAGCTTTCTTT.

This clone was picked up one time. This CDR3 is CASSPGLADTSYEQYF. CDR3 sequence (DNA): TGTGCCAGCAGCCCCGGACTAGCGGATACCTCCTACGAGCAGTACTTC. The V gene is TRBV21-1, the J gene TRBJ2-7; the table's D call of TRBD2 was not tested on the DNA. TRBV21-1 is a documented pseudogene. This CDR3 contains 16 residues.

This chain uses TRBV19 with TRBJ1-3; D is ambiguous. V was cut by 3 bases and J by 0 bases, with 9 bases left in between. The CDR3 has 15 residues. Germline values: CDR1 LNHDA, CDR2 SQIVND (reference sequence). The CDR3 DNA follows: TGTGCCAGTAGTATCTCCATGAGCTCTGGAAACACCATATATTTT. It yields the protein CASSISMSSGNTIYF.

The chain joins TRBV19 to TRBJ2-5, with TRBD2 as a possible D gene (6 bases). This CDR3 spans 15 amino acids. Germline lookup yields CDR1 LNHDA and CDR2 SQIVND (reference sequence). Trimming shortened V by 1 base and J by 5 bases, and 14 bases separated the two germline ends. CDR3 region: CASSIGGTLRETQYF. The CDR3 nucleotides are TGTGCCAGTAGTATAGGGGGGACTCTACGGGAGACCCAGTACTTC.

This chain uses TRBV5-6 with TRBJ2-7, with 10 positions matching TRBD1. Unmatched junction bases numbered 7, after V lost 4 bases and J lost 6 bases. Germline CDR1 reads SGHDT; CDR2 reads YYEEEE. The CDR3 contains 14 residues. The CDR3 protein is CASSGDRGFSEQYF. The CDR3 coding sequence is TGTGCCAGCAGCGGGGACAGGGGTTTCAGCGAGCAGTACTTC. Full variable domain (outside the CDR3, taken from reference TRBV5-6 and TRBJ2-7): DAGVTQSPTHLIKTRGQQVTLRCSPKSGHDTVSWYQQALGQGPQFIFQYYEEEERQRGNFPDRFSGHQFPNYSSELNVNALLLGDSALYLCASSGDRGFSEQYFGPGTRLTVT.

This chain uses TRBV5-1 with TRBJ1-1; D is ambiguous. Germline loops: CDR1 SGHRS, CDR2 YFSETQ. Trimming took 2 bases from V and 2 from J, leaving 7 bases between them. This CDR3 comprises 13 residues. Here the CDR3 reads CASSFTANTEAFF. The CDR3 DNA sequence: TGCGCCAGCAGCTTTACAGCCAACACTGAAGCTTTCTTT.

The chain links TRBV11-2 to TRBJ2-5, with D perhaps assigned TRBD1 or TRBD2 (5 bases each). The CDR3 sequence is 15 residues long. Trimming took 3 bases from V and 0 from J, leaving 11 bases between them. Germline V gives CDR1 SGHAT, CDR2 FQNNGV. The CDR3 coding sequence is TGTGCCAGCAGCTTCGGGACGGCGGACCAAGAGACCCAGTACTTC. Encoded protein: CASSFGTADQETQYF.

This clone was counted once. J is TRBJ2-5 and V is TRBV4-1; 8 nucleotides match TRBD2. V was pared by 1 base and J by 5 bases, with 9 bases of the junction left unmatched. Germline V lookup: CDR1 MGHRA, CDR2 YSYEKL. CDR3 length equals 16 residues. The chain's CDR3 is CASSQARREAGETQYF. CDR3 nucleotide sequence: TGCGCCAGCAGCCAAGCGCGGCGGGAGGCTGGGGAGACCCAGTACTTC.

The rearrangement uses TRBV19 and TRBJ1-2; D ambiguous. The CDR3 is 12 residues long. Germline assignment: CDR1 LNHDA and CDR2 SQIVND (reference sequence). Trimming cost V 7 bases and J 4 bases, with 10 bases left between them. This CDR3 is CASIAGSYGYTF. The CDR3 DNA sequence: TGTGCCAGTATCGCCGGGTCCTATGGCTACACCTTC.

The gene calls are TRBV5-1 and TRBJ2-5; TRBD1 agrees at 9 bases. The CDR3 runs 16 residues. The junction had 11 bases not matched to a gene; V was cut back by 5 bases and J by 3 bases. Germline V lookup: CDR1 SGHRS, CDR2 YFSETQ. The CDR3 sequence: CASRIHPGQGEETQYF. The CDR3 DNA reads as TGCGCCAGCAGGATTCACCCGGGACAGGGCGAAGAGACCCAGTACTTC.

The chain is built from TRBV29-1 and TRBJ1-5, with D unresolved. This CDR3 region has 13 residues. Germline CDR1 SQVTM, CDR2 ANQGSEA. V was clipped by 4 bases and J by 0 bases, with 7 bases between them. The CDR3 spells CSVGDNSNQPQHF. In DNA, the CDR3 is TGCAGCGTTGGAGACAATAGCAATCAGCCCCAGCATTTT.

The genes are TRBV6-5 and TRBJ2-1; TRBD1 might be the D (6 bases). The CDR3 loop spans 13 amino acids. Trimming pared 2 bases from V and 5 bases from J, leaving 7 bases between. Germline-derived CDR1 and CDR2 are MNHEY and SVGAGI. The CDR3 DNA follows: TGTGCCAGCAGTTACGGACAGAACAATGAGCAGTTCTTC. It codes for CASSYGQNNEQFF.

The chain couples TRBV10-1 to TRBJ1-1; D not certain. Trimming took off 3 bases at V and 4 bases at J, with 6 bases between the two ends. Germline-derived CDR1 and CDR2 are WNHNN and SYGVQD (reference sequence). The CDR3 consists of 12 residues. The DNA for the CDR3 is TGCGCCAGCAGTGATGGAATCACTGAAGCTTTCTTT. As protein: CASSDGITEAFF.

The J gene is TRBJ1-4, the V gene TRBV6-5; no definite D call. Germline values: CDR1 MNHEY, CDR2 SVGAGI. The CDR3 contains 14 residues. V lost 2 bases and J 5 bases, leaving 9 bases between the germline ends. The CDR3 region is CASSYRRPNEKLFF. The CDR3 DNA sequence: TGTGCCAGCAGTTACAGGCGGCCGAATGAAAAACTGTTTTTT.

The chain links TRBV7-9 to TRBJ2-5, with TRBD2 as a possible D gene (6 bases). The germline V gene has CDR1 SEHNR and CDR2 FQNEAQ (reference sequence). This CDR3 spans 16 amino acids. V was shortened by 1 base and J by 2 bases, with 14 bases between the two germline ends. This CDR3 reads CASSLGVRTKQETQYF. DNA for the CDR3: TGTGCCAGCAGCTTAGGGGTCAGGACTAAACAAGAGACCCAGTACTTC.

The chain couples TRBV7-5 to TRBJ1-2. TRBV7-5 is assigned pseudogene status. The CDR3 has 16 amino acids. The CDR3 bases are TGTGTCAGAAGCTTAGACCTGGCGCAGACTAACTATGGCTACACCTTC. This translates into CVRSLDLAQTNYGYTF.

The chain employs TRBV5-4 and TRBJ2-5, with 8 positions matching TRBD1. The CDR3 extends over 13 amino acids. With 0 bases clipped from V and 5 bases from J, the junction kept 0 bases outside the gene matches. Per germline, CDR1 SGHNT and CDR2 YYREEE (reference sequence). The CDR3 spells CASSLDRGETQYF. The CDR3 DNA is TGTGCCAGCAGCTTGGACAGGGGGGAGACCCAGTACTTC.

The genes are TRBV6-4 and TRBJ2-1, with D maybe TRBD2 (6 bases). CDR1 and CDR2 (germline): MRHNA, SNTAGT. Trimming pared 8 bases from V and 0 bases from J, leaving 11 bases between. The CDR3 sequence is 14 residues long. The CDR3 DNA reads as TGTGCCAGCTCTAGCGAGACCTCCTACAATGAGCAGTTCTTC. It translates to CASSSETSYNEQFF.

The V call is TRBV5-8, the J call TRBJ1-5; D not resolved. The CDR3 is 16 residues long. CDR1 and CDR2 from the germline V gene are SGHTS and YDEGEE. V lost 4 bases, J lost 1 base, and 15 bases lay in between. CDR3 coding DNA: TGTGCCAGCAGCCCCCAAGTCCAGCGGAGCAATCAGCCCCAGCATTTT. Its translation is CASSPQVQRSNQPQHF.

DNA of the CDR3: TGTGCCAGTAGTACGGGACAGAACTACAATGAGCAGTTCTTC. Protein: CASSTGQNYNEQFF. The chain is built from TRBV19 and TRBJ2-1, with 7 bases matching TRBD1. CDR3 length equals 14 residues. The V gene end was trimmed by 4 bases and the J gene end by 3 bases; junction bases not matched to a gene: 3. CDR1 and CDR2 from the germline V gene are LNHDA and SQIVND (reference sequence).

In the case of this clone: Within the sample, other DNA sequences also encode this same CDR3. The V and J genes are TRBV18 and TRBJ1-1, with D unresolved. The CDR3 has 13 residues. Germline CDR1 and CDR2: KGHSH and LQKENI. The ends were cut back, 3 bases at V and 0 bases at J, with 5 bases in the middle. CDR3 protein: CASSPTVNTEAFF. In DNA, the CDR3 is TGTGCCAGCTCACCGACGGTGAACACTGAAGCTTTCTTT.